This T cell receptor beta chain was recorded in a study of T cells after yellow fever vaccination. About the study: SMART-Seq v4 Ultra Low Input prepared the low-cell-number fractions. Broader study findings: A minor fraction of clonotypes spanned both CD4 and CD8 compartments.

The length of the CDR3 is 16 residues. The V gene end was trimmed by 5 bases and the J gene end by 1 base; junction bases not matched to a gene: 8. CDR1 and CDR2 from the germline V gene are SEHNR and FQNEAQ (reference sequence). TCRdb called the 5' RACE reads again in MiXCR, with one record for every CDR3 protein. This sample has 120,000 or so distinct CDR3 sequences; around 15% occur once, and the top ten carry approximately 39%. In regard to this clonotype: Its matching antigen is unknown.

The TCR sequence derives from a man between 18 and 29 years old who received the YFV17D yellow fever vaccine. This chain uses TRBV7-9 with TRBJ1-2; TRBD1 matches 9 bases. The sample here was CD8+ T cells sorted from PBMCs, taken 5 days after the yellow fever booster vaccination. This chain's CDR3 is CASSPLGQGLNYGYTF. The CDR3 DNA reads TGTGCCAGCAGCCCCCTGGGACAGGGACTTAACTATGGCTACACCTTC. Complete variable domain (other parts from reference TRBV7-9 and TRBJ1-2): DTGVSQNPRHKITKRGQNVTFRCDPISEHNRLYWYRQTLGQGPEFLTYFQNEAQLEKSRLLSDRFSAERPKGSFSTLEIQRTEQGDSAMYLCASSPLGQGLNYGYTFGSGTRLTVV.